This T cell receptor (beta chain) was sequenced during a study of blood T cell repertoires in COVID-19. About the research overall: T cells, B-cell-depleted T cells, or PBMCs provided the cDNA or gDNA that served as material.

CDR3 length: 15 residues. CDR1 and CDR2 (germline): KGHSH, LQKENI. The V gene end was trimmed by 4 bases and the J gene end by 8 bases; junction bases not matched to a gene: 7. This table comes from immunoSEQ multiplex PCR, and its TCRdb copy is limited to in-frame clones, with some not included. This table holds about 70,000 clones, around 81% found once. Sequencing input: peripheral blood. This TCR derives from a woman aged 70 to 79 with acute or convalescent COVID-19. V gene TRBV18 combines with J gene TRBJ1-6, with 8 bases lining up with TRBD1. The CDR3 DNA reads TGTGCCAGCTCACGGACAGGGAAGAGTGATTCACCCCTCCACTTT. This encodes CASSRTGKSDSPLHF.